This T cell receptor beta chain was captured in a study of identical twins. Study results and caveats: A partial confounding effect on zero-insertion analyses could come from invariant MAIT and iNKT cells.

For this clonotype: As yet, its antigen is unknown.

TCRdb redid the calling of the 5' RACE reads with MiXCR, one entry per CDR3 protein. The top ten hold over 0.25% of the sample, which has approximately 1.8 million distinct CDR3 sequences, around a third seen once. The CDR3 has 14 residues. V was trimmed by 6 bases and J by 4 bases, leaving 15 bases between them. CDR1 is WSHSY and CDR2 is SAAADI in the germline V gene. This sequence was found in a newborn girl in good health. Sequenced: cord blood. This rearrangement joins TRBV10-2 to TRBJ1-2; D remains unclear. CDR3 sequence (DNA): TGCGCCAGCAGGACACGGACGGATTCCTATGGCTACACCTTC. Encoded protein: CASRTRTDSYGYTF.